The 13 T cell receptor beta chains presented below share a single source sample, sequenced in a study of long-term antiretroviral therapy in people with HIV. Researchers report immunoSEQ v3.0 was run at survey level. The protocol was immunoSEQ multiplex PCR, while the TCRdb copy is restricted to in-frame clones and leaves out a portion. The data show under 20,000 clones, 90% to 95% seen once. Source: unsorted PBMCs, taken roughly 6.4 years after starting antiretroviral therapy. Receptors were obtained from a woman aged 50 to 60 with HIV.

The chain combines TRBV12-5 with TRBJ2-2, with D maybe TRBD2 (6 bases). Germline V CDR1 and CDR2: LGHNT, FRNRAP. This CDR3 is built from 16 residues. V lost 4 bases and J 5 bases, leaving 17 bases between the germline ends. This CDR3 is CASGWGWTEGTGELFF. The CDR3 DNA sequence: TGTGCTAGTGGTTGGGGATGGACGGAGGGTACCGGGGAGCTGTTTTTT.

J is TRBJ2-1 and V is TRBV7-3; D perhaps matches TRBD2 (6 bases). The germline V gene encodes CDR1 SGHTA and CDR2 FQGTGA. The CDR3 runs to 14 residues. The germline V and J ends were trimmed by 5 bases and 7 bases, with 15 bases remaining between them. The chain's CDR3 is CASSATLARNEQFF. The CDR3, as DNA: TGTGCCAGCAGCGCAACCCTAGCGCGGAATGAGCAGTTCTTC. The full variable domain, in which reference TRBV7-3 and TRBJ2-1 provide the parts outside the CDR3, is GAGVSQTPSNKVTEKGKYVELRCDPISGHTALYWYRQSLGQGPEFLIYFQGTGAADDSGLPNDRFFAVRPEGSVSTLKIQRTERGDSAVYLCASSATLARNEQFFGPGTRLTVL.

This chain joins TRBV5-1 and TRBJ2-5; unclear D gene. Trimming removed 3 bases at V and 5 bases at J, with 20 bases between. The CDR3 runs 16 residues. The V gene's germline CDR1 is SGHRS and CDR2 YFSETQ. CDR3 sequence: CASSSLGVGVVETQYF. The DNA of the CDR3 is TGCGCCAGCAGCTCCTTAGGAGTCGGCGTCGTGGAGACCCAGTACTTC.

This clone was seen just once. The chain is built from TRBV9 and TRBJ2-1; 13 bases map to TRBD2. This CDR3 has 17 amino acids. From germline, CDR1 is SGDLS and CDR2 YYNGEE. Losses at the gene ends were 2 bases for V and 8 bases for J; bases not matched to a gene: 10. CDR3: CASSVGGTSGMGYEQFF. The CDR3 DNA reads TGTGCCAGCAGCGTGGGCGGGACTAGCGGGATGGGCTATGAGCAGTTCTTC. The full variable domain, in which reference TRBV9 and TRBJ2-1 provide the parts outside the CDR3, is DSGVTQTPKHLITATGQRVTLRCSPRSGDLSVYWYQQSLDQGLQFLIQYYNGEERAKGNILERFSAQQFPDLHSELNLSSLELGDSALYFCASSVGGTSGMGYEQFFGPGTRLTVL.

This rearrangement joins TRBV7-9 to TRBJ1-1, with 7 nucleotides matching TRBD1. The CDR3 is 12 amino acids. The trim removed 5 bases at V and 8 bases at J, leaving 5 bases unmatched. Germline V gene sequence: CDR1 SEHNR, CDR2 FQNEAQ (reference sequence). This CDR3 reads CASSQGGTEAFF. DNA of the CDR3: TGTGCCAGCAGCCAGGGGGGGACCGAAGCTTTCTTT.

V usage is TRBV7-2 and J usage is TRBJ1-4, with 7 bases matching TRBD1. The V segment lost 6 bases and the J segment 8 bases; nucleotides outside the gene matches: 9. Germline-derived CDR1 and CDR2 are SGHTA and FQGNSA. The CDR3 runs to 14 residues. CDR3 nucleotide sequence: TGTGCCAGCAGAGAGACAGGGAGGCAGGAAAAACTGTTTTTT. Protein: CASRETGRQEKLFF.

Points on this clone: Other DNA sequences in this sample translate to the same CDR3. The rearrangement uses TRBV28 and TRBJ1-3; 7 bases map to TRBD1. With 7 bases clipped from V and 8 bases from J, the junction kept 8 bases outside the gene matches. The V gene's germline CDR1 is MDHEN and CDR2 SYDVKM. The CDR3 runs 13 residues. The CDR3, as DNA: TGTGCCAGCACCGAGACAGGGTTTTACACCATATATTTT. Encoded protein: CASTETGFYTIYF.

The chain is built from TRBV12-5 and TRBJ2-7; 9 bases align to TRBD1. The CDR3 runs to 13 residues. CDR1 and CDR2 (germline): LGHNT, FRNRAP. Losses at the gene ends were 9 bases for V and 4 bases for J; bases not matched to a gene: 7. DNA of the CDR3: TGTGCTAGGTGGTGGGACAGGGTGTACGAGCAGTACTTC. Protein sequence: CARWWDRVYEQYF.

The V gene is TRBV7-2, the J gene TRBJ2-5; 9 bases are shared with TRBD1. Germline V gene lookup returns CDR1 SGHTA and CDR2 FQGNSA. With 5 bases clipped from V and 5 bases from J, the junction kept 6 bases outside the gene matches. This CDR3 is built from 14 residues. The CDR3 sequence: CASSPGTGYETQYF. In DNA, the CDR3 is TGTGCCAGCAGCCCGGGGACAGGGTATGAGACCCAGTACTTC.

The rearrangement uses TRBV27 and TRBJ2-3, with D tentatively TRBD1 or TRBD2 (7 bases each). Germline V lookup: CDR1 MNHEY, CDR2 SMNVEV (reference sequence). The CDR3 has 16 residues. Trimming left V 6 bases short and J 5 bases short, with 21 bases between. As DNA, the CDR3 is TGTGCCAGCAGATCCACAGGGGCGGGAGCTGAAGATACGCAGTATTTT. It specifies CASRSTGAGAEDTQYF.

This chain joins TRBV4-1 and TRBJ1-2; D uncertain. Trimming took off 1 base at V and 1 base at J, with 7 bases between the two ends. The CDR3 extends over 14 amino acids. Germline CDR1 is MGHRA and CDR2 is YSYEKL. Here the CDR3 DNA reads TGCGCCAGCAGCCAAGGAGGGAGTAACTATGGCTACACCTTC. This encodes CASSQGGSNYGYTF.

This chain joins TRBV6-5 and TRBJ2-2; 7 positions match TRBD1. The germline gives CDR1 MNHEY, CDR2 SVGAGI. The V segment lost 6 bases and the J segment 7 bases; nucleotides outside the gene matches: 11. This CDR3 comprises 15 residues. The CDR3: CASSLIEGAGGELFF. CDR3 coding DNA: TGTGCCAGCAGCCTGATCGAGGGGGCGGGCGGGGAGCTGTTTTTT.

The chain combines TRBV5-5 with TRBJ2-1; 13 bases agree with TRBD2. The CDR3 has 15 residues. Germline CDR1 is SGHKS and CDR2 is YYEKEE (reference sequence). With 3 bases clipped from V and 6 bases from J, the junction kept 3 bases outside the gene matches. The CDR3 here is CASSWTSGRVNEQFF. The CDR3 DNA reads TGTGCCAGCAGCTGGACTAGCGGGAGAGTCAATGAGCAGTTCTTC.